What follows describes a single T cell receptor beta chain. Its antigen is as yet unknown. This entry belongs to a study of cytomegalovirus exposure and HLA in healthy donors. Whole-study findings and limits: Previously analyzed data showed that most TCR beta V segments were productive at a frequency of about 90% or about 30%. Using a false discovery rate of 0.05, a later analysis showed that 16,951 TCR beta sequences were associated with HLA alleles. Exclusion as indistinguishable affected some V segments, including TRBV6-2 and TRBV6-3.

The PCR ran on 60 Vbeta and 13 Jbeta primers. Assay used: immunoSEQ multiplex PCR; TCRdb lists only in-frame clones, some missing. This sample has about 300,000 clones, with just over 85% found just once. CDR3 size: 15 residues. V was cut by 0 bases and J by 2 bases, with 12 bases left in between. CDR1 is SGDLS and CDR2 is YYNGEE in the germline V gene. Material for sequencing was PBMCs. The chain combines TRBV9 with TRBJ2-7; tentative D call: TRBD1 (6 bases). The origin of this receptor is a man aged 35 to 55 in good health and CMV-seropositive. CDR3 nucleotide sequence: TGTGCCAGCAGCGTAGGTGCGACAGGTCCCTACGAGCAGTACTTC. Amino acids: CASSVGATGPYEQYF.